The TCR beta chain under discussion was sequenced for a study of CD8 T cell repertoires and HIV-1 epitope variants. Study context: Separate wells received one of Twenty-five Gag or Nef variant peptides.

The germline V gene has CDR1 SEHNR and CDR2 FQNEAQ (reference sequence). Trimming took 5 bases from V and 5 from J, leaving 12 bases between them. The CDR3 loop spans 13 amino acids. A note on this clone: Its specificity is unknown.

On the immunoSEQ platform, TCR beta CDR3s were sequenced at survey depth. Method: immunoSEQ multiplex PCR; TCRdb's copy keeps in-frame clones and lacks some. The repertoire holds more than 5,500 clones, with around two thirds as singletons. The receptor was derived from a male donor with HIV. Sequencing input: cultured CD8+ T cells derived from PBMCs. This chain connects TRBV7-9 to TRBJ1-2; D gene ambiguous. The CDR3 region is CASSHHRGYGYTF. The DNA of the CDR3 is TGTGCCAGCAGCCATCACCGGGGTTATGGCTACACCTTC. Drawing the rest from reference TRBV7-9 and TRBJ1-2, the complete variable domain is DTGVSQNPRHKITKRGQNVTFRCDPISEHNRLYWYRQTLGQGPEFLTYFQNEAQLEKSRLLSDRFSAERPKGSFSTLEIQRTEQGDSAMYLCASSHHRGYGYTFGSGTRLTVV.